This TCR beta chain originates from a study of Graves' ophthalmopathy and Graves' hyperthyroidism. The CDR3 runs to 15 residues. CDR1 and CDR2 from the germline V gene are MNHEY and SVGAGI. Germline trimming cut 4 bases from V and 3 bases from J; bases unmatched to any gene: 6. The TCR beta CDR3 regions underwent amplification from RNA transcripts. Scientists carried out first-round RT-PCR using HTBI primers and then a second-round multiplex PCR. MiXCR, applied by TCRdb to the multiplex PCR reads, yields one record per CDR3 protein. In the table there are 400,000 to 500,000 distinct CDR3 sequences, 20% to 25% of which are singletons.

The specimen sequenced was peripheral blood. This TCR was sampled from a woman younger than 30 with stable Graves' hyperthyroidism. The rearrangement links TRBV6-5 to TRBJ1-5; TRBD1 agrees at 7 bases. The CDR3 sequence: CASSSTTGVNQPQHF. CDR3 bases: TGTGCCAGCAGTTCAACAACAGGGGTCAATCAGCCCCAGCATTTT.